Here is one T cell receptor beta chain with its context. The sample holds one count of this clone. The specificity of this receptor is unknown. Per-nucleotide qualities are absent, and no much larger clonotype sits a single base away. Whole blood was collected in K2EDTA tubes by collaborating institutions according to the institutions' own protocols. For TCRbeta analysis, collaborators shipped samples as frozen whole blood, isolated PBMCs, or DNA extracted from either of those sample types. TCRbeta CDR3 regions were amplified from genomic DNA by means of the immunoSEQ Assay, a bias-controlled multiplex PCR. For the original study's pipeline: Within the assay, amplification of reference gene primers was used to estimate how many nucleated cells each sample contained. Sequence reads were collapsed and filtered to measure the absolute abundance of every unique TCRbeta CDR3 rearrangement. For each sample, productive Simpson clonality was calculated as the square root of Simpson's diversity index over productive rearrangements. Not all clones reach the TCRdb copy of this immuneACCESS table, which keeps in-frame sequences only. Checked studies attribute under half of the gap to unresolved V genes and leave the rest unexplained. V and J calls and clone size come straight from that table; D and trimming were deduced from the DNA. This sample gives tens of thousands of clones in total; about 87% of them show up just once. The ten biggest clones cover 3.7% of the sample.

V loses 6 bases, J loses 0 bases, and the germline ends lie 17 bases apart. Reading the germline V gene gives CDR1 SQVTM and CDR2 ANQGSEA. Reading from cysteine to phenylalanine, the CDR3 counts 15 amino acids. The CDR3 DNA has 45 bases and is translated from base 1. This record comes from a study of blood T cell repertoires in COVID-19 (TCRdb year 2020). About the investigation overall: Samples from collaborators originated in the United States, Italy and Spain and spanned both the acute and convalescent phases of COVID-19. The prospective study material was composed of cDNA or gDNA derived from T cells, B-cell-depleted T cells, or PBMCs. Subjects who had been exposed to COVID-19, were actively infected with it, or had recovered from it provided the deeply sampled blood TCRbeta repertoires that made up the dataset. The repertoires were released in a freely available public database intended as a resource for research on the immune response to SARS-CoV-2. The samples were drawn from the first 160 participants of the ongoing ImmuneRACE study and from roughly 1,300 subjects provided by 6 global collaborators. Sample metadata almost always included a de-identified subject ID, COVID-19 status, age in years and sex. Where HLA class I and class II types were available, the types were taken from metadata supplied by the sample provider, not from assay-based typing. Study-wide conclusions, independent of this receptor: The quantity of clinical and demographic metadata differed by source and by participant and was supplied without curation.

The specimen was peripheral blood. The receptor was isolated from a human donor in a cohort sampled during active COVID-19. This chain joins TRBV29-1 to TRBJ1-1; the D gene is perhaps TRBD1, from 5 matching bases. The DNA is TGCAGCGTCCCAACCGCGGGGGTGATGAACACTGAAGCTTTCTTT. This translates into CSVPTAGVMNTEAFF.